This T cell receptor beta chain was retrieved from a study of monozygotic twins with inflammatory bowel disease. Points from the study as a whole: Cells of different T cell subtypes could not be told apart. The study found lower TCRbeta diversity (inverse Simpson) in IBD patients than in healthy co-twins.

The CDR3 has 16 amino acids. Worth noting for this clonotype: Antigen specificity is unknown.

Reprocessing the 5' RACE reads, TCRdb reports a single entry for every CDR3 protein and omits DNA. This listing includes approximately 330,000 distinct CDR3 sequences. The sample was blood. The J gene is TRBJ2-3, the V gene TRBV12-3 or TRBV12-4; TCRdb proposes TRBD2, but this gene call is untestable without DNA. This TCR derives from a human donor with ulcerative colitis or Crohn's disease, or a healthy co-twin of an affected twin (not recorded which). The CDR3 protein is CASSRSTIQGPDTQYF.